One sample yielded the 20 T cell receptor beta chains listed below, sequenced in a study of early T cells in non-severe SARS-CoV-2 infection. TCRdb fed the 5' RACE reads into MiXCR, producing one record per CDR3 protein. The data show around 76,000 distinct CDR3 sequences, over 9% seen once. The sequencing input was whole blood. The receptors originated from an adult who was a healthcare worker with PCR-confirmed SARS-CoV-2 infection or an uninfected control (not recorded which).

The chain has TRBV19 and TRBJ2-5; TRBD2 matches at 11 bases. The germline V gene encodes CDR1 LNHDA and CDR2 SQIVND (reference sequence). After removal of 1 base from V and 4 bases from J, the junction contained 2 bases not matched to a gene. The CDR3 covers 15 residues. CDR3: CASSIGLAGGETQYF. CDR3 coding DNA: TGTGCCAGTAGTATAGGGCTAGCGGGAGGAGAGACCCAGTACTTC.

The chain employs TRBV18 and TRBJ1-5, with 8 bases lining up with TRBD1. Looked up from germline, CDR1 is KGHSH and CDR2 is LQKENI. V dropped 6 bases and J dropped 0; count of bases not matched to a gene: 10. This CDR3 comprises 17 residues. CDR3 in DNA: TGTGCCAGCTCTCTCTCTCTACAGGGGGATAGCAATCAGCCCCAGCATTTT. Translation: CASSLSLQGDSNQPQHF.

This clonotype was seen a few times. V is TRBV7-8 and J is TRBJ1-4; 7 bases are shared with TRBD1. The CDR3 length is 16 residues. Germline CDR1 and CDR2: SGHVS and FQNEAQ. Trimming cost V 5 bases and J 3 bases; bases outside gene matches: 9. This CDR3 reads CASSITQGGSNEKLFF. CDR3 DNA: TGTGCCAGCAGCATCACGCAGGGGGGGTCTAATGAAAAACTGTTTTTT.

This chain connects TRBV5-6 to TRBJ2-5; TRBD1 might be the D (6 bases). The ends were cut back, 3 bases at V and 1 base at J, with 13 bases in the middle. In germline, CDR1 is SGHDT, CDR2 YYEEEE. The CDR3 is 15 amino acids. CDR3 in DNA: TGTGCCAGCAGCTCAAATACAGGGTTCCAAGAGACCCAGTACTTC. It translates to CASSSNTGFQETQYF.

The rearrangement joins TRBV27 to TRBJ2-4; no reliable D call. The ends were cut back, 3 bases at V and 10 bases at J, with 13 bases in the middle. The V gene's germline CDR1 is MNHEY and CDR2 SMNVEV (reference sequence). The CDR3 totals 13 residues. The DNA for the CDR3 is TGTGCCAGCAGTTTCCCCCTTTCTGGGATTCAGTACTTC. Its protein is CASSFPLSGIQYF.

The genes are TRBV9 and TRBJ2-3; 8 positions agree with TRBD2. CDR1 is SGDLS, CDR2 YYNGEE, per germline. Trimming took 3 bases from V and 0 from J; bases not matched to a gene: 12. This CDR3 has 18 residues. The CDR3 bases are TGTGCCAGCAGCGCCGGTTTAGCGGGATCCCTTAGCACAGATACGCAGTATTTT. Its translation: CASSAGLAGSLSTDTQYF.

This clonotype has a count of ten or more. The V and J genes are TRBV7-9 and TRBJ2-1; D call uncertain. The CDR3 is made up of 14 amino acids. Germline CDR1 reads SEHNR; CDR2 reads FQNEAQ (reference sequence). V shed 1 base and J shed 2 bases, with 6 bases lying between them. The CDR3 is CASSLDGAYNEQFF. For the CDR3, the DNA is TGTGCCAGCAGCTTAGACGGCGCCTACAATGAGCAGTTCTTC.

This clonotype was counted between two and nine times. The chain combines TRBV11-2 with TRBJ2-5; D may correspond to TRBD1 or TRBD2 (6 bases each). Trimming took 5 bases from V and 4 from J, leaving 14 bases between them. This CDR3 comprises 14 residues. The V gene's germline CDR1 is SGHAT and CDR2 FQNNGV. CDR3 amino acids: CASSAGQRVETQYF. Written as DNA, the CDR3 is TGTGCCAGCAGCGCGGGACAACGGGTAGAGACCCAGTACTTC.

At least ten counts were recorded for this clonotype. The chain combines TRBV7-2 with TRBJ2-5; D is unclear. Germline CDR1 and CDR2: SGHTA and FQGNSA. V shed 0 bases and J shed 4 bases, with 9 bases lying between them. The CDR3 covers 14 residues. The CDR3 DNA is TGTGCCAGCAGCTTAGCAGGTCGGCGAGAGACCCAGTACTTC. This codes for CASSLAGRRETQYF.

Ten or more counts support this clonotype. The V call is TRBV18, the J call TRBJ1-5; TRBD1 aligns across 7 bases. This CDR3 spans 15 amino acids. Trimming at V came to 2 bases and at J to 4 bases, leaving 5 bases not matched to a gene. CDR1 is KGHSH, CDR2 LQKENI, per germline. The CDR3 DNA is TGTGCCAGCTCACCAGGGACAGAACTGAATCAGCCCCAGCATTTT. Residues: CASSPGTELNQPQHF.

The chain combines TRBV7-9 with TRBJ2-1; possible D gene TRBD2, 5 bases. Per the germline V gene, CDR1 is SEHNR and CDR2 is FQNEAQ (reference sequence). The CDR3 has 11 residues. Trimming pared 4 bases from V and 10 bases from J, leaving 8 bases between. CDR3 coding DNA: TGTGCCAGCAGCTCACTAGAGGAGCAGTTCTTC. Its translation is CASSSLEEQFF.

With respect to this clonotype: A read error may explain this, as a much larger clone is one base away. The CDR3 is CTSRLAGGGNEQFF. CDR3 sequence (DNA): TGTACCAGCAGACTAGCGGGAGGGGGTAATGAGCAGTTCTTC. The chain combines TRBV6-2 or TRBV6-3 with TRBJ2-1, with 14 bases that match TRBD2. The CDR3 has 14 amino acids. CDR1 and CDR2 (germline): MNHEY, SVGEGT.

This clonotype was seen more than once but under ten times. The chain recombines TRBV29-1 with TRBJ2-5; no definite D call. The CDR3 consists of 12 residues. The V gene's germline CDR1 is SQVTM and CDR2 ANQGSEA. Trimming removed 6 bases at V and 5 bases at J, with 13 bases between. The CDR3 is CSVPTGTETQYF. CDR3 DNA: TGCAGCGTCCCGACCGGAACCGAGACCCAGTACTTC.

About this clonotype: This may arise from a read error, as a much more abundant clone is one base away. The chain employs TRBV7-7 and TRBJ2-7, with 7 nucleotides matching TRBD1. Germline V gene data show CDR1 as SSHAT and CDR2 as FNYEAQ (reference sequence). V was pared by 5 bases and J by 2 bases, with 6 bases of the junction left unmatched. The CDR3 extends over 14 amino acids. The CDR3 spells CASSPDREAYEQYF. DNA of the CDR3: TGTGCCAGCAGCCCCGACAGGGAAGCCTACGAGCAGTACTTC.

The chain is built from TRBV28 and TRBJ2-7; 7 nucleotides align to TRBD1. Germline assignment: CDR1 MDHEN and CDR2 SYDVKM. The CDR3 consists of 14 residues. V lost 3 bases and J lost 4; bases outside the gene matches: 6. The CDR3 coding sequence is TGTGCCAGCAGTTTGGTATCGGACAGGTACGAGCAGTACTTC. Translating gives CASSLVSDRYEQYF. The entire variable domain, with the rest obtained from reference TRBV28 and TRBJ2-7, is as follows: DVKVTQSSRYLVKRTGEKVFLECVQDMDHENMFWYRQDPGLGLRLIYFSYDVKMKEKGDIPEGYSVSREKKERFSLILESASTNQTSMYLCASSLVSDRYEQYFGPGTRLTVT.

This clonotype was detected many times. This sequence joins TRBV28 and TRBJ2-7; TRBD2 matches 11 bases. Germline V gene lookup returns CDR1 MDHEN and CDR2 SYDVKM. The CDR3 contains 16 residues. The ends lost 5 bases at V and 0 bases at J; junction bases unmatched: 6. The chain's CDR3 is CASSKGSGGVSYEQYF. DNA for the CDR3: TGTGCCAGCAGTAAGGGTAGCGGGGGGGTCTCCTACGAGCAGTACTTC.

This clonotype was seen more than once but under ten times. The chain is built from TRBV4-1 and TRBJ1-2, with 7 bases identical to TRBD1. Germline CDR1 MGHRA, CDR2 YSYEKL. The CDR3 consists of 15 residues. V gave up 3 bases and J gave up 8 bases; unmatched junction bases: 12. CDR3 nucleotide sequence: TGCGCCAGCAGCCAGACCGGACAGGACTCTATGGGCTACACCTTC. It yields the protein CASSQTGQDSMGYTF.

The V gene is TRBV7-9, the J gene TRBJ2-3; TRBD2 matches 15 bases. V gave up 3 bases and J gave up 3 bases; unmatched junction bases: 1. This CDR3 spans 16 amino acids. Germline V gene sequence: CDR1 SEHNR, CDR2 FQNEAQ (reference sequence). This CDR3 is CASSFGLAGGTDTQYF. CDR3 bases: TGTGCCAGCAGCTTCGGACTAGCGGGAGGGACAGATACGCAGTATTTT.

The chain carries TRBV4-1 and TRBJ2-7, with D unclear. The CDR3 runs to 15 residues. Trimming cost V 6 bases and J 5 bases, with 20 bases left between them. The germline V gene has CDR1 MGHRA and CDR2 YSYEKL. In DNA form, the CDR3 reads TGCGCCAGCAGTCAGGATAGTTCCCCCACCAACGAGCAGTACTTC. Protein: CASSQDSSPTNEQYF.

This clonotype was counted only a few times. The chain carries TRBV7-2 and TRBJ2-1; tentative D call: TRBD1 (6 bases). The CDR3 consists of 14 residues. Germline V gene lookup returns CDR1 SGHTA and CDR2 FQGNSA. The ends were cut back, 8 bases at V and 3 bases at J, with 14 bases in the middle. CDR3 protein: CASFTRDNYNEQFF. The CDR3, as DNA: TGTGCCAGCTTCACCCGGGACAACTACAATGAGCAGTTCTTC.